This entry concerns a single T cell receptor (beta chain). What it binds is unknown. The CDR3 extends over 15 amino acids. With 0 bases removed from V and 7 bases from J, the gap between germline ends came to 13 bases. From germline, CDR1 is SGHRS and CDR2 YFSETQ. These data belong to a study of vaccination and CD4 T cells after COVID-19. Looking at the study overall: Samples taken post-COVID came a median around 96 days after diagnosis, ranging from 35 to 161. In culture, cells were exposed to overlapping spike peptides from SARS-CoV-2, HCoV-NL63, HCoV-OC43 and HCoV-229E. Broader study findings: Median 86.3% of reactive clones detected in convalescent patients emerged only post-vaccination.

CD4+ T cells that had been cultured provided DNA sequenced with the Oncomine TCR Beta short-read assay. One entry per CDR3 protein, called by TCRdb with MiXCR from the PCR reads. Of around 19,000 distinct CDR3 sequences detected, roughly 78% appear once; the ten largest clones hold 15% to 20%. Treatment in this sample: approximately 10-day PBMC culture with coronavirus spike peptide pools or control peptides (ViraFEST assay). First, ViraFEST expanded antigen-specific T cells with peptide pools, and next it sequenced the TCRs. This specimen was CD4+ T cells from blood, cultured in vitro, taken after SARS-CoV-2 vaccination. This sequence originates from a human donor who received a COVID-19 vaccine. The chain has TRBV5-1 and TRBJ1-4; no reliable D call. The CDR3 DNA reads as TGCGCCAGCAGCTTGGTTTCGGGCGCCGGTGAAAAACTGTTTTTT. Protein sequence: CASSLVSGAGEKLFF. The entire variable domain, with the rest obtained from reference TRBV5-1 and TRBJ1-4, is as follows: KAGVTQTPRYLIKTRGQQVTLSCSPISGHRSVSWYQQTPGQGLQFLFEYFSETQRNKGNFPGRFSGRQFSNSRSEMNVSTLELGDSALYLCASSLVSGAGEKLFFGSGTQLSVL.